The T cell receptor beta chain described here comes from a study of CD8+ T cells in alopecia areata. A note on this clone: One end of the junction does not line up with germline, which may come from a read error.

It was cDNA, reverse transcribed from extracted RNA, that served as the sequencing template. Profiling relied on immunoSEQ multiplex PCR, and the TCRdb table lists in-frame clones only, not all of them. Among around 210,000 clones listed, more than 55% were seen once. The TCR sequence derives from a human donor in good health. The specimen was CD8+ T cells sorted from blood.

CDR3 nucleotides: TGTGCCAACAGCTTAGGGGTGGGGCAGAAGAATCAGCCCCAGCATTTT. As protein: CANSLGVGQKNQPQHF. The chain employs TRBV7-6 and TRBJ1-5; tentatively, D is TRBD1 (5 bases). The germline CDR1 and CDR2 sequences are SGHVS and FNYEAQ. CDR3 size: 16 residues.